These 26 T cell receptor beta chains were all obtained from the same sample, sequenced in a study of shared clonotypes between healthy human individuals. Naive-designated CD8 cells lacked CD45RO, were positively enriched for CCR7, and omitted terminally differentiated effector memory CD45RA+ cells. Assay: immunoSEQ multiplex PCR; the TCRdb copy retains only in-frame clones and omits some. Of around 1.9 million clones listed, roughly 93% are singletons. The sample was naive CD8+ T cells from PBMCs. Receptors originate from a man aged 18 to 29 in good health. Some clones in this sample may be carry-over from other donors' samples.

The chain uses TRBV6-1 and TRBJ1-1; D is undetermined. This CDR3 contains 16 residues. CDR1 is MNHNS, CDR2 SASEGT, per germline. V was clipped by 2 bases and J by 0 bases, with 13 bases between them. The CDR3 is CASSEWVTRLNTEAFF. DNA for the CDR3: TGTGCCAGCAGTGAATGGGTAACCCGACTGAACACTGAAGCTTTCTTT.

The chain couples TRBV27 to TRBJ2-7; 7 bases match TRBD2. CDR1 MNHEY and CDR2 SMNVEV come from the germline V gene (reference sequence). V dropped 8 bases and J dropped 6; count of bases not matched to a gene: 4. CDR3 size: 11 residues. This CDR3 is CASGGLVEQYF. CDR3 nucleotides: TGTGCCAGCGGAGGACTAGTCGAGCAGTACTTC.

V is TRBV4-1 and J is TRBJ2-7, with 7 bases identical to TRBD1. V shed 4 bases and J 6 bases; nucleotides not matched to a gene: 15. This CDR3 region has 16 residues. Germline values: CDR1 MGHRA, CDR2 YSYEKL. The CDR3 coding sequence is TGCGCCAGCAGCCTAAACAACTACGGGACAGTTCCCGAGCAGTACTTC. The encoded protein is CASSLNNYGTVPEQYF.

The CDR3 loop is CASSQGRRREETQYF. The CDR3 DNA is TGCGCCAGCAGCCAAGGCCGGAGGAGGGAAGAGACCCAGTACTTC. The rearrangement uses TRBV4-3 and TRBJ2-5; D possibly corresponds to TRBD2 (6 bases). The germline gives CDR1 LGHNA, CDR2 YSLEER. The CDR3 runs to 15 residues. The germline V and J ends were trimmed by 1 base and 3 bases, with 12 bases remaining between them.

The chain's CDR3 is CASSSTLSVVYNEQFF. Here the CDR3 DNA reads TGTGCCAGCAGTTCTACGTTGTCGGTCGTTTACAATGAGCAGTTCTTC. The V gene is TRBV6-5, the J gene TRBJ2-1; D unclear. V was shortened by 4 bases and J by 4 bases, with 17 bases between the two germline ends. This CDR3 spans 16 amino acids. Germline CDR1 is MNHEY and CDR2 is SVGAGI.

The chain links TRBV16 to TRBJ1-5, with a tentative D call TRBD1 (6 bases). In germline, CDR1 is KGHSY, CDR2 FQNENV. With 1 base removed from V and 6 bases from J, the gap between germline ends came to 19 bases. This CDR3 comprises 17 residues. The CDR3 loop reads CASSQWGAEGSGQPQHF. The CDR3 bases are TGTGCCAGCAGCCAATGGGGGGCGGAAGGGTCTGGTCAGCCCCAGCATTTT. Using reference TRBV16 and TRBJ1-5 for the parts outside the CDR3, the full variable domain is GEEVAQTPKHLVRGEGQKAKLYCAPIKGHSYVFWYQQVLKNEFKFLISFQNENVFDETGMPKERFSAKCLPNSPCSLEIQATKLEDSAVYFCASSQWGAEGSGQPQHFGDGTRLSIL.

The CDR3 loop reads CAWSVLEWREGYNEQFF. CDR3 DNA sequence: TGTGCCTGGAGTGTTTTGGAATGGCGGGAGGGGTACAATGAGCAGTTCTTC. The rearrangement uses TRBV30 and TRBJ2-1; TRBD2 matches at 9 bases. Trimming took 0 bases from V and 4 from J; bases not matched to a gene: 10. The germline CDR1 and CDR2 sequences are GTSNPN and SVGIG (reference sequence). The CDR3 contains 17 residues.

This sequence joins TRBV7-9 and TRBJ2-1; D gene unclear. The V and J ends lost 2 bases and 0 bases respectively, with 11 bases between them. The germline V gene has CDR1 SEHNR and CDR2 FQNEAQ (reference sequence). This CDR3 contains 16 residues. For the CDR3, the DNA is TGTGCCAGCAGCTTATTGTCTGCCCTCTCCTACAATGAGCAGTTCTTC. Amino acids: CASSLLSALSYNEQFF.

This rearrangement joins TRBV28 to TRBJ2-2; tentative D call: TRBD2 (6 bases). V was clipped by 5 bases and J by 3 bases, with 10 bases between them. The V gene's germline CDR1 is MDHEN and CDR2 SYDVKM. The CDR3 runs 14 residues. CDR3 region: CASSARGDTGELFF. In nucleotides, the CDR3 is TGTGCCAGCAGTGCGCGCGGGGACACCGGGGAGCTGTTTTTT.

This chain links TRBV5-6 with TRBJ2-7; possible D gene TRBD1, 5 bases. With 0 bases removed from V and 3 bases from J, the gap between germline ends came to 13 bases. Germline CDR1 and CDR2: SGHDT and YYEEEE. This CDR3 is built from 15 residues. In DNA form, the CDR3 reads TGTGCCAGCAGCTTGGGGGGCCATCCAAACTACGAGCAGTACTTC. Translation: CASSLGGHPNYEQYF.

This clone was picked up a small number of times. The V gene is TRBV4-2, the J gene TRBJ1-4, with D tentatively TRBD1 (6 bases). Germline V CDR1 and CDR2: LGHNA, YNFKEQ. The CDR3 loop spans 17 amino acids. Trimming left V 1 base short and J 6 bases short, with 18 bases between. For the CDR3, the DNA is TGTGCCAGCAGCCAAGCCGGAGGGACATCCTGGGATGAAAAACTGTTTTTT. The encoded protein is CASSQAGGTSWDEKLFF.

This chain joins TRBV7-6 and TRBJ2-3; no firm D call. The CDR3 is 11 amino acids. The germline V gene has CDR1 SGHVS and CDR2 FNYEAQ. Trimming took 7 bases from V and 0 from J, leaving 2 bases between them. The CDR3 DNA follows: TGTGCCAGCACCAGCACAGATACGCAGTATTTT. Translated, it gives CASTSTDTQYF.

The rearrangement uses TRBV28 and TRBJ1-2; a weak D match, TRBD1 (6 bases). The CDR3 totals 13 residues. CDR1 is MDHEN, CDR2 SYDVKM, per germline. Trimming pared 7 bases from V and 4 bases from J, leaving 13 bases between. CDR3 nucleotides: TGTGCCAGCACTACAGGGTTGGCCTATGGCTACACCTTC. It translates to CASTTGLAYGYTF.

The CDR3 here is CASSDRGPNEQYF. The CDR3 nucleotides are TGTGCCAGCAGCGACAGGGGGCCCAACGAGCAGTACTTC. The V and J genes are TRBV11-3 and TRBJ2-7, with TRBD1 matching 10 bases. Losses at the gene ends were 5 bases for V and 5 bases for J; bases not matched to a gene: 3. The germline gives CDR1 SGHNT, CDR2 YENEEA. The CDR3 loop spans 13 amino acids.

V usage is TRBV5-5 and J usage is TRBJ2-5, with D unclear. Germline loops: CDR1 SGHKS, CDR2 YYEKEE (reference sequence). The germline V and J ends were trimmed by 3 bases and 1 base, with 10 bases remaining between them. The CDR3 spans 14 residues. The CDR3 here is CASSYTDTQETQYF. The DNA of the CDR3 is TGTGCCAGCAGCTATACAGACACCCAAGAGACCCAGTACTTC.

V gene TRBV7-3 combines with J gene TRBJ2-2; D is perhaps TRBD2 (6 bases). Germline V gene data show CDR1 as SGHTA and CDR2 as FQGTGA. The CDR3 covers 17 residues. Between the trimmed V and J ends, which lost 5 bases and 2 bases, there was a span of 18 bases. The CDR3 region is CASSPKLGGRNTGELFF. In DNA form, the CDR3 reads TGTGCCAGCAGCCCAAAGTTGGGAGGACGCAACACCGGGGAGCTGTTTTTT.

The gene calls are TRBV4-1 and TRBJ1-4, with TRBD1 as a possible D gene (6 bases). In germline, CDR1 is MGHRA, CDR2 YSYEKL. CDR3 length: 16 amino acids. V was trimmed by 1 base and J by 8 bases, leaving 17 bases between them. The CDR3 nucleotides are TGCGCCAGCAGCCAAGCCCGGATGGGGGCAGGGGAAAAACTGTTTTTT. Translated, it gives CASSQARMGAGEKLFF.

The CDR3 protein is CASSLSLPGANVLTF. CDR3 DNA: TGTGCCAGCAGCCTCTCTTTGCCGGGGGCCAACGTCCTGACTTTC. The genes are TRBV27 and TRBJ2-6; D is uncertain. Germline V lookup: CDR1 MNHEY, CDR2 SMNVEV (reference sequence). Deletions cut 6 bases from V and 4 bases from J, with 13 bases between. CDR3 length: 15 residues.

This clone was seen once. CDR3 protein: CASRDGGGTDTQYF. The CDR3 bases are TGTGCCAGCAGGGACGGAGGAGGCACAGATACGCAGTATTTT. The chain carries TRBV2 and TRBJ2-3; weak D call: TRBD2 (5 bases). The CDR3 has 14 residues. V was cut by 6 bases and J by 1 base, with 11 bases left in between. Germline CDR1 is SNHLY and CDR2 is FYNNEI.

CDR3 loop: CASSLLGAGNTIYF. As DNA, the CDR3 is TGTGCCAGCAGTTTATTAGGGGCTGGAAACACCATATATTTT. J is TRBJ1-3 and V is TRBV27, with a possible D match to TRBD1 (5 bases). Germline-derived CDR1 and CDR2 are MNHEY and SMNVEV (reference sequence). The CDR3 contains 14 residues. The germline V and J ends were trimmed by 1 base and 2 bases, with 6 bases remaining between them.

This chain connects TRBV18 to TRBJ2-7; 7 nucleotides match TRBD1. Trimming took 0 bases from V and 2 from J; bases not matched to a gene: 7. The germline V gene encodes CDR1 KGHSH and CDR2 LQKENI. The CDR3 sequence is 16 residues long. The CDR3 DNA follows: TGTGCCAGCTCACCACCGTCTGGACAGGCAGCCTACGAGCAGTACTTC. Translated, it gives CASSPPSGQAAYEQYF.

This clone came up once. The rearrangement joins TRBV9 to TRBJ2-5, with 13 positions matching TRBD2. This CDR3 is built from 15 residues. Germline V gene data show CDR1 as SGDLS and CDR2 as YYNGEE. After removal of 3 bases from V and 5 bases from J, the junction contained 4 bases not matched to a gene. DNA for the CDR3: TGTGCCAGCAGCGCGACTAGCGGGAGGTCGGAGACCCAGTACTTC. Its translation: CASSATSGRSETQYF.

The rearrangement links TRBV15 to TRBJ2-2, with a tentative D call TRBD1 (5 bases). CDR3 length equals 19 residues. Germline V gene lookup returns CDR1 LNHNV and CDR2 YYDKDF (reference sequence). V dropped 4 bases and J dropped 7 bases, with 28 bases sitting between them. CDR3 loop: CATSTNYNKGPEQYGELFF. CDR3 DNA sequence: TGTGCCACCAGCACCAATTATAATAAGGGGCCCGAACAATACGGGGAGCTGTTTTTT.

The chain combines TRBV7-9 with TRBJ2-3; no clear D gene. V lost 5 bases to trimming and J lost 2 bases, with 5 bases between them. Per germline, CDR1 SEHNR and CDR2 FQNEAQ (reference sequence). This CDR3 has 12 residues. The CDR3 sequence is CASSQLTDTQYF. The CDR3 nucleotides read TGTGCCAGCAGCCAGCTCACAGATACGCAGTATTTT.

The CDR3, as DNA: TGTGCCAGCAGCTTAACGGGACGCAATGGGTATGGCTACACCTTC. As protein: CASSLTGRNGYGYTF. This rearrangement joins TRBV7-9 to TRBJ1-2; D might be TRBD1 (5 bases). The CDR3 is made up of 15 amino acids. CDR1 and CDR2 from the germline V gene are SEHNR and FQNEAQ (reference sequence). The V end lost 2 bases, the J end lost 5 bases, and 15 bases lay between the germline ends. The full variable domain, its missing parts supplied by reference TRBV7-9 and TRBJ1-2, is DTGVSQNPRHKITKRGQNVTFRCDPISEHNRLYWYRQTLGQGPEFLTYFQNEAQLEKSRLLSDRFSAERPKGSFSTLEIQRTEQGDSAMYLCASSLTGRNGYGYTFGSGTRLTVV.

The chain couples TRBV15 to TRBJ1-4; tentatively, D is TRBD1 (5 bases). This CDR3 has 14 amino acids. The germline V and J ends were trimmed by 5 bases and 5 bases, with 12 bases remaining between them. CDR1 is LNHNV and CDR2 is YYDKDF in the germline V gene (reference sequence). The CDR3 sequence: CATSPRGHNEKLFF. CDR3 bases: TGTGCCACCAGCCCACGGGGCCACAATGAAAAACTGTTTTTT.